These 30 T cell receptor beta chains were all obtained from the same sample, sequenced in a study of T cells in localized non-small cell lung cancer. Libraries were prepared by immunoSEQ multiplex PCR; TCRdb keeps only in-frame clonotypes and omits some of them. The sample has tens of thousands of clones, more than 65% seen once; the top ten hold roughly 5.5%. This specimen consisted of peripheral blood mononuclear cells, obtained before any cancer treatment. These receptors all stem from a man aged 40 to 70 with stage III lung adenocarcinoma.

This chain links TRBV14 with TRBJ1-2, with a possible D match to TRBD1 (5 bases). Trimming pared 4 bases from V and 0 bases from J, leaving 15 bases between. The CDR3 loop spans 16 amino acids. Per germline, CDR1 SGHDN and CDR2 FVKESK. CDR3 coding DNA: TGTGCCAGCAGCCCGATAACAGGACTCTCTAACTATGGCTACACCTTC. Amino acids: CASSPITGLSNYGYTF.

The chain carries TRBV15 and TRBJ1-1; D gene ambiguous. CDR3 length: 14 residues. The V gene lost 5 bases and the J gene lost 4 bases, with 14 bases spanning the gap. Germline lookup yields CDR1 LNHNV and CDR2 YYDKDF (reference sequence). The CDR3 loop reads CATSPRGSRTEAFF. CDR3 in DNA: TGTGCCACCAGCCCCCGAGGATCGCGCACTGAAGCTTTCTTT.

This chain links TRBV6-6 with TRBJ2-1; TRBD1 agrees at 7 bases. Per germline, CDR1 MNHNY and CDR2 SVGAGI (reference sequence). The CDR3 consists of 15 residues. V lost 6 bases and J lost 6; bases outside the gene matches: 11. For the CDR3, the DNA is TGTGCCAGCAGACAGGGGTTAAACCCTCCCAATGAGCAGTTCTTC. Protein: CASRQGLNPPNEQFF.

The chain links TRBV11-2 to TRBJ2-1; 9 nucleotides line up with TRBD2. The CDR3 totals 17 residues. Germline V lookup: CDR1 SGHAT, CDR2 FQNNGV. With 2 bases clipped from V and 9 bases from J, the junction kept 14 bases outside the gene matches. The DNA for the CDR3 is TGTGCCAGCAGCTTAACGGCTAGCGGGGCCCGTCGAGGTGAGCAGTTCTTC. This gives the protein CASSLTASGARRGEQFF.

CDR3 nucleotides: TGTGCCAGCAGTTACTCAGGACAGCGAGTTCATGGCTACACCTTC. Translation gives CASSYSGQRVHGYTF. V and J are TRBV6-5 and TRBJ1-2; the D gene is possibly TRBD1 (6 bases). Per germline, CDR1 MNHEY and CDR2 SVGAGI. This CDR3 contains 15 residues. The V and J ends lost 0 bases and 6 bases respectively, with 14 bases between them.

CDR3 region: CASSRDRDNQPQHF. The CDR3 bases are TGTGCCAGCAGTCGGGACAGGGACAATCAGCCCCAGCATTTT. The chain carries TRBV27 and TRBJ1-5, with 9 nucleotides matching TRBD1. The CDR3 contains 14 residues. V dropped 5 bases and J dropped 3; count of bases not matched to a gene: 2. CDR1 is MNHEY, CDR2 SMNVEV, per germline (reference sequence).

J is TRBJ1-2 and V is TRBV5-6; D remains ambiguous. Trimming removed 0 bases from V and 5 bases from J, with 17 bases in between. The CDR3 is 16 amino acids. Per the germline V gene, CDR1 is SGHDT and CDR2 is YYEEEE. CDR3 DNA: TGTGCCAGCAGCTTGGCGGGAGACGGTGACCGGTATGGCTACACCTTC. Its protein product is CASSLAGDGDRYGYTF.

The chain uses TRBV5-1 and TRBJ2-4; 8 positions agree with TRBD1. J gave up 14 bases and V 1 base, and 5 bases lay outside the gene matches. The CDR3 loop spans 12 amino acids. CDR1 is SGHRS and CDR2 is YFSETQ in the germline V gene. The CDR3 region is CASSLTPGQEYF. The CDR3 DNA is TGCGCCAGCAGCTTGACTCCGGGACAGGAGTACTTC.

This clone occurred a few times. The rearrangement links TRBV6-1 to TRBJ1-2; D ambiguous. The CDR3 consists of 14 residues. V was pared by 10 bases and J by 8 bases, with 23 bases between. The germline V gene encodes CDR1 MNHNS and CDR2 SASEGT. CDR3 loop: CATNGPRESGGYTF. CDR3 bases: TGTGCCACCAACGGGCCTCGCGAGTCTGGAGGCTACACCTTC.

In its sample, this clone was seen once. The chain combines TRBV19 with TRBJ2-3; 8 bases are shared with TRBD1. Per germline, CDR1 LNHDA and CDR2 SQIVND (reference sequence). V lost 6 bases and J lost 2; bases outside the gene matches: 7. The CDR3 extends over 15 amino acids. The CDR3 DNA reads TGTGCCAGTAGACCCCCGGGACAGGCCACAGATACGCAGTATTTT. Protein: CASRPPGQATDTQYF. Full variable domain (outside the CDR3, taken from reference TRBV19 and TRBJ2-3): DGGITQSPKYLFRKEGQNVTLSCEQNLNHDAMYWYRQDPGQGLRLIYYSQIVNDFQKGDIAEGYSVSREKKESFPLTVTSAQKNPTAFYLCASRPPGQATDTQYFGPGTRLTVL.

This clone was detected only once. The chain links TRBV11-2 to TRBJ2-5; no clear D gene. The CDR3 is made up of 13 amino acids. CDR1 is SGHAT, CDR2 FQNNGV, per germline. Trimming stripped 1 base from V and 8 bases from J, with 11 bases between. For the CDR3, the DNA is TGTGCCAGCAGCTTAGGTCCCAAAGCAACCCAGTACTTC. It codes for CASSLGPKATQYF. Full variable domain (outside the CDR3, taken from reference TRBV11-2 and TRBJ2-5): EAGVAQSPRYKIIEKRQSVAFWCNPISGHATLYWYQQILGQGPKLLIQFQNNGVVDDSQLPKDRFSAERLKGVDSTLKIQPAKLEDSAVYLCASSLGPKATQYFGPGTRLLVL.

The chain recombines TRBV10-1 with TRBJ2-3, with a weak D call TRBD2 (5 bases). Deletions cut 5 bases from V and 3 bases from J, with 12 bases between. The CDR3 sequence is 14 residues long. Per the germline V gene, CDR1 is WNHNN and CDR2 is SYGVQD (reference sequence). Written as DNA, the CDR3 is TGCGCCAGCAGTAAGGCTAGCTTTACAGATACGCAGTATTTT. Its translation is CASSKASFTDTQYF.

The chain is built from TRBV6-6 and TRBJ2-7; 8 bases line up with TRBD1. The germline CDR1 and CDR2 sequences are MNHNY and SVGAGI (reference sequence). Trimming took 6 bases from V and 0 from J; bases not matched to a gene: 7. The CDR3 sequence is 15 residues long. This CDR3 is CASRKTGVISYEQYF. The CDR3 DNA is TGTGCCAGCAGAAAGACAGGGGTAATCTCCTACGAGCAGTACTTC.

This clone was found a few times. The rearrangement links TRBV6-5 to TRBJ1-1; D might be TRBD1 (6 bases). Germline V gene data show CDR1 as MNHEY and CDR2 as SVGAGI. The CDR3 length is 14 residues. Between the trimmed V and J ends, which lost 4 bases and 4 bases, there was a span of 13 bases. Here the CDR3 DNA reads TGTGCCAGCAGTTCGTCAGGACAGACCACTGAAGCTTTCTTT. Translation gives CASSSSGQTTEAFF.

This chain uses TRBV5-1 with TRBJ1-1, with D tentatively TRBD1 (6 bases). Per the germline V gene, CDR1 is SGHRS and CDR2 is YFSETQ. V lost 2 bases and J lost 1, with 9 bases in between. The CDR3 length is 14 residues. The CDR3 protein is CASSFQGWNTEAFF. CDR3 nucleotide sequence: TGCGCCAGCAGCTTCCAGGGGTGGAACACTGAAGCTTTCTTT.

This clone was seen a few times. In DNA form, the CDR3 reads TGTGCCAGCAGCCCAAGTCGGGGGGTGGAGACCCAGTACTTC. Its protein product is CASSPSRGVETQYF. The chain couples TRBV7-9 to TRBJ2-5, with 7 bases aligning to TRBD2. V lost 5 bases to trimming and J lost 5 bases; unmatched junction nucleotides: 8. The CDR3 has 14 residues. Germline V lookup: CDR1 SEHNR, CDR2 FQNEAQ (reference sequence).

The chain employs TRBV5-1 and TRBJ2-2; D not resolved. The V end lost 4 bases, the J end lost 2 bases, and 18 bases lay between the germline ends. The CDR3 has 17 amino acids. Germline loops: CDR1 SGHRS, CDR2 YFSETQ. The CDR3 sequence: CASSLRSAASNTGELFF. The CDR3 nucleotides read TGCGCCAGCAGCCTCCGCAGTGCGGCCTCAAACACCGGGGAGCTGTTTTTT. Full variable domain (rest looked up from reference TRBV5-1 and TRBJ2-2): KAGVTQTPRYLIKTRGQQVTLSCSPISGHRSVSWYQQTPGQGLQFLFEYFSETQRNKGNFPGRFSGRQFSNSRSEMNVSTLELGDSALYLCASSLRSAASNTGELFFGEGSRLTVL.

J is TRBJ1-5 and V is TRBV10-2; TRBD1 aligns across 7 bases. J lost 6 bases, V lost 6 bases, and 5 bases had no gene match. Germline CDR1 and CDR2: WSHSY and SAAADI. The CDR3 is made up of 13 amino acids. CDR3 in amino acids: CASRGQSGQPQHF. The CDR3 nucleotides read TGCGCCAGCAGGGGACAGTCCGGTCAGCCCCAGCATTTT.

This clone was picked up a small number of times. The chain combines TRBV2 with TRBJ2-1; no firm D call. CDR1 and CDR2 from the germline V gene are SNHLY and FYNNEI. The CDR3 runs 11 residues. V was clipped by 7 bases and J by 4 bases, with 5 bases between them. In DNA, the CDR3 is TGTGCCAGCACTGAGTACAATGAGCAGTTCTTC. It codes for CASTEYNEQFF.

The J gene is TRBJ2-3, the V gene TRBV5-1; possible D gene TRBD1, 6 bases. The length of the CDR3 is 15 residues. From germline, CDR1 is SGHRS and CDR2 YFSETQ. Trimming removed 2 bases at V and 2 bases at J, with 12 bases between. In DNA form, the CDR3 reads TGCGCCAGCAGCTTTCTGGGGGCAGCCACAGATACGCAGTATTTT. It codes for CASSFLGAATDTQYF.

The gene calls are TRBV7-9 and TRBJ1-2, with 8 bases fitting TRBD1. Germline-derived CDR1 and CDR2 are SEHNR and FQNEAQ (reference sequence). This CDR3 contains 16 residues. V lost 4 bases to trimming and J lost 4 bases; unmatched junction nucleotides: 11. Here the CDR3 DNA reads TGTGCCAGCAGCTACAAACCCCAGGGGGCTGGCTATGGCTACACCTTC. Protein product: CASSYKPQGAGYGYTF.

The chain uses TRBV28 and TRBJ1-5, with 7 bases identical to TRBD1. The length of the CDR3 is 18 residues. Trimming took 3 bases from V and 0 from J; bases not matched to a gene: 11. CDR1 is MDHEN, CDR2 SYDVKM, per germline. The CDR3: CASSFGGQLGYSNQPQHF. CDR3 sequence (DNA): TGTGCCAGCAGTTTCGGGGGACAGTTAGGTTATAGCAATCAGCCCCAGCATTTT.

This clone was seen more than once but under ten times. This chain joins TRBV19 and TRBJ2-5, with a tentative D call TRBD2 (6 bases). V lost 8 bases, J lost 2 bases, and 12 bases lay in between. CDR3 length: 13 amino acids. Germline V gene sequence: CDR1 LNHDA, CDR2 SQIVND (reference sequence). This CDR3 reads CASAGTLQETQYF. Here the CDR3 DNA reads TGTGCCAGTGCGGGGACTTTACAAGAGACCCAGTACTTC. Combining the CDR3 with reference TRBV19 and TRBJ2-5 gives the whole variable domain DGGITQSPKYLFRKEGQNVTLSCEQNLNHDAMYWYRQDPGQGLRLIYYSQIVNDFQKGDIAEGYSVSREKKESFPLTVTSAQKNPTAFYLCASAGTLQETQYFGPGTRLLVL.

The chain has TRBV6-6 and TRBJ1-5; D unclear. CDR3 length equals 12 residues. V gave up 6 bases and J gave up 0 bases, with 3 bases separating them. The germline CDR1 and CDR2 sequences are MNHNY and SVGAGI (reference sequence). The CDR3 protein is CASSNSNQPQHF. In DNA form, the CDR3 reads TGTGCCAGCAGCAATAGCAATCAGCCCCAGCATTTT.

This clone was counted a few times. The rearrangement joins TRBV28 to TRBJ1-5, with a weak D call TRBD1 (6 bases). V was cut by 7 bases and J by 5 bases, with 21 bases left in between. This CDR3 region has 16 residues. Germline values: CDR1 MDHEN, CDR2 SYDVKM. CDR3 nucleotides: TGTGCCAGCACTAACCATCGGGGGAGGGGGGATCAGCCCCAGCATTTT. Protein: CASTNHRGRGDQPQHF.

This clone turned up a few times. The chain employs TRBV6-5 and TRBJ2-1; tentative D call: TRBD2 (5 bases). The V end lost 2 bases, the J end lost 1 base, and 9 bases lay between the germline ends. Germline-derived CDR1 and CDR2 are MNHEY and SVGAGI. The CDR3 spans 15 residues. Written as DNA, the CDR3 is TGTGCCAGCAGTTACGGGAGAAGTTCCTACAATGAGCAGTTCTTC. Residues: CASSYGRSSYNEQFF.

This sequence joins TRBV5-1 and TRBJ2-7; 8 bases are shared with TRBD1. CDR1 is SGHRS and CDR2 is YFSETQ in the germline V gene. The CDR3 has 14 residues. Losses at the gene ends were 3 bases for V and 7 bases for J; bases not matched to a gene: 9. CDR3 protein: CASSYVQGAGEQYF. In nucleotides, the CDR3 is TGCGCCAGCAGCTACGTTCAGGGGGCGGGGGAGCAGTACTTC.

A single count supports this clone. The chain carries TRBV28 and TRBJ1-2, with TRBD1 as a possible D gene (6 bases). The germline V and J ends were trimmed by 4 bases and 5 bases, with 14 bases remaining between them. Germline V lookup: CDR1 MDHEN, CDR2 SYDVKM. CDR3 length equals 14 residues. CDR3 protein: CASSYAGEGYGYTF. The DNA of the CDR3 is TGTGCCAGCAGTTACGCAGGGGAAGGATATGGCTACACCTTC.

The CDR3 DNA is TGCGCCAGCAGCTTTAAGCCTAACACAGATACGCAGTATTTT. As protein: CASSFKPNTDTQYF. This chain joins TRBV5-1 and TRBJ2-3; D unclear. V lost 2 bases and J 2 bases, leaving 9 bases between the germline ends. Per germline, CDR1 SGHRS and CDR2 YFSETQ. The length of the CDR3 is 14 residues.

Written as DNA, the CDR3 is TGTGCCACCGGTCGAAGGAGAAACAATGAGCAGTTCTTC. Its protein is CATGRRRNNEQFF. The chain is built from TRBV15 and TRBJ2-1; D remains unclear. The CDR3 runs to 13 residues. Trimming removed 8 bases at V and 5 bases at J, with 13 bases between. In germline, CDR1 is LNHNV, CDR2 YYDKDF (reference sequence).